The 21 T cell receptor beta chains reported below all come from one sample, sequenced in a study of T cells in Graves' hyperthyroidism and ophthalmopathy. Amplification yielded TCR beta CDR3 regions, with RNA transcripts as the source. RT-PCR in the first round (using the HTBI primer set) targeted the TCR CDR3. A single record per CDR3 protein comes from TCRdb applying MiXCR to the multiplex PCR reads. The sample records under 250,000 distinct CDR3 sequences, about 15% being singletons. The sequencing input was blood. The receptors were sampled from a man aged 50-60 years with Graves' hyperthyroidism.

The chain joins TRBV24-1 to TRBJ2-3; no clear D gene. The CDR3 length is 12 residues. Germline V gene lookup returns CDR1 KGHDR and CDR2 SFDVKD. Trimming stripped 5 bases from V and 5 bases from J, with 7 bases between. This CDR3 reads CATSAERDTQYF. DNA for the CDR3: TGTGCCACCAGTGCGGAGCGAGATACGCAGTATTTT.

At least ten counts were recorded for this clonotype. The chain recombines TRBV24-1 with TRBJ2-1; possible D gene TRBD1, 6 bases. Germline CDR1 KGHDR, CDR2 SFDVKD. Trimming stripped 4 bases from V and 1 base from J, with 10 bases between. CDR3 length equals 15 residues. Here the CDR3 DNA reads TGTGCCACCAGTGAGCAACAGGGTTCCTACAATGAGCAGTTCTTC. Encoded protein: CATSEQQGSYNEQFF.

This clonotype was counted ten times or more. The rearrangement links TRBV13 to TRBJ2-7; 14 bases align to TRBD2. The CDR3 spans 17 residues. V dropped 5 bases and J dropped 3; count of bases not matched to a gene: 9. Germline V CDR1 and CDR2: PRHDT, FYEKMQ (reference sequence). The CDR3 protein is CASSHSPGTSGSYEQYF. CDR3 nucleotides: TGTGCCAGCAGCCACTCCCCCGGGACTAGCGGGAGCTACGAGCAGTACTTC.

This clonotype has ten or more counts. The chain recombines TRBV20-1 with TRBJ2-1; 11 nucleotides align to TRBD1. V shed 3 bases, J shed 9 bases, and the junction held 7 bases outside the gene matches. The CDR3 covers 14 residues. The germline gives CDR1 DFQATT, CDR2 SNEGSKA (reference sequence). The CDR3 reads CSASNGQGAAEQFF. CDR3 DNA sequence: TGCAGTGCTAGTAACGGACAGGGGGCCGCTGAGCAGTTCTTC.

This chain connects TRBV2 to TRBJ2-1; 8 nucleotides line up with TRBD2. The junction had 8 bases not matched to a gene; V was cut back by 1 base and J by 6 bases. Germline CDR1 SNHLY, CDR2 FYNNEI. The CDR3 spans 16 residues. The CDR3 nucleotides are TGTGCCAGCAGTGAAGAACCGGGACTAGGCCCCAATGAGCAGTTCTTC. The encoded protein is CASSEEPGLGPNEQFF.

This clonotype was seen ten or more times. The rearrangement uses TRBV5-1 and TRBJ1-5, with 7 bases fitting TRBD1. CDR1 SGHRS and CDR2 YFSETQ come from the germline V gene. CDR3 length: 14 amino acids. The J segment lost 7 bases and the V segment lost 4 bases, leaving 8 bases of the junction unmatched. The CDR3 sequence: CASSPTGLGQPQHF. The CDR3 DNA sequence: TGCGCCAGCAGCCCGACAGGGCTAGGACAGCCCCAGCATTTT. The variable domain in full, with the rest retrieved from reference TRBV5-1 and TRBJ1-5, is KAGVTQTPRYLIKTRGQQVTLSCSPISGHRSVSWYQQTPGQGLQFLFEYFSETQRNKGNFPGRFSGRQFSNSRSEMNVSTLELGDSALYLCASSPTGLGQPQHFGDGTRLSIL.

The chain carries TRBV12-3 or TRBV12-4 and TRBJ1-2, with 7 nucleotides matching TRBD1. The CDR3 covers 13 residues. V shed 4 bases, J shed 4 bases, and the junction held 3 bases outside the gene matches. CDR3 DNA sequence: TGTGCCAGCAGTTACCGGGACAGCTATGGCTACACCTTC. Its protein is CASSYRDSYGYTF.

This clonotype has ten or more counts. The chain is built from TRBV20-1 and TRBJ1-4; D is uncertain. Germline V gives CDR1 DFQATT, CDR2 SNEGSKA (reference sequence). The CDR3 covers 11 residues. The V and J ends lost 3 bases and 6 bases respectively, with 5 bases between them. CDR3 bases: TGCAGTGCTAGTAGCGATGAAAAACTGTTTTTT. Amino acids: CSASSDEKLFF.

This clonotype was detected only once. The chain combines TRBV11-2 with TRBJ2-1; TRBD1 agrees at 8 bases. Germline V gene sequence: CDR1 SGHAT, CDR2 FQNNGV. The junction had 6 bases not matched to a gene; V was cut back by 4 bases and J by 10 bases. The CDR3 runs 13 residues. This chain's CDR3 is CASSWTGSGEQFF. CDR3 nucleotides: TGTGCCAGCAGCTGGACAGGGTCGGGAGAGCAGTTCTTC.

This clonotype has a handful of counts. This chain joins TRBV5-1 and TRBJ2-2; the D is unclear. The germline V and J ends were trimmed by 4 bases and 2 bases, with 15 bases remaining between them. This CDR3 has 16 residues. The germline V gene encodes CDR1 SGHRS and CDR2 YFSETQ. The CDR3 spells CASSARASTNTGELFF. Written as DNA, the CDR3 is TGCGCCAGCAGCGCAAGGGCGTCCACCAACACCGGGGAGCTGTTTTTT.

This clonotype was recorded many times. The CDR3 loop reads CASSLRGLNTEAFF. In DNA, the CDR3 is TGTGCCAGCAGTTTACGAGGGTTGAACACTGAAGCTTTCTTT. The V call is TRBV28, the J call TRBJ1-1; D gene ambiguous. Germline values: CDR1 MDHEN, CDR2 SYDVKM. Trimming removed 2 bases from V and 0 bases from J, with 7 bases in between. The CDR3 has 14 residues.

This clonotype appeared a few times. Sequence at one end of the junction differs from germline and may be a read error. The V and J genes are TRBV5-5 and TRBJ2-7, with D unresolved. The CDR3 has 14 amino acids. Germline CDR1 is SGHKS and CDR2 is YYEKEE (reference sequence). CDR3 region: CASSLRTAPTSLDF. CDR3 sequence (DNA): TGTGCCAGCAGCTTGCGGACCGCTCCTACGAGTTTGGACTTC.

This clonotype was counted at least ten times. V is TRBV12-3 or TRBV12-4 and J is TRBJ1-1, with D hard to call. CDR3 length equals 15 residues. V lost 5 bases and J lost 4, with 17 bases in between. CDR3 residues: CASSPDPAVGTEAFF. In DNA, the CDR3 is TGTGCCAGCAGTCCAGACCCGGCGGTGGGCACTGAAGCTTTCTTT.

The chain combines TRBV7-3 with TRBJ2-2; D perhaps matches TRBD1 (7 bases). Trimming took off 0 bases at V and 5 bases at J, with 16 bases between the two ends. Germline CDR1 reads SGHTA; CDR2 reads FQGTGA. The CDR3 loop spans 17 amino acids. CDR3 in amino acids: CASSLTPGRGATGELFF. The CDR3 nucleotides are TGTGCCAGCAGCTTAACCCCTGGCAGGGGGGCTACCGGGGAGCTGTTTTTT.

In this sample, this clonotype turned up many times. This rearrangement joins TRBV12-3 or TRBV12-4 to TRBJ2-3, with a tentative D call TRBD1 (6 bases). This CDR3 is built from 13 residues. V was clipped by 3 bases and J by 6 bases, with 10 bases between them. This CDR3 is CASSFAGADTQYF. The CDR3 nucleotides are TGTGCCAGCAGTTTTGCAGGGGCCGATACGCAGTATTTT.

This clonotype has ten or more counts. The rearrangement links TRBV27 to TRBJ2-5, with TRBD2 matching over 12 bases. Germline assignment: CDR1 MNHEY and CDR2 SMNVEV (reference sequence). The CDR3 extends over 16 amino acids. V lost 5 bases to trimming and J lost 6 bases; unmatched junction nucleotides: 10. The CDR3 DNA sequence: TGTGCCAGCAGTCCTCCGACTAGCGGGGGCGCGAAGACCCAGTACTTC. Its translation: CASSPPTSGGAKTQYF.

CDR3 residues: CASRKAPSYEQYF. The CDR3 DNA follows: TGTGCCAGCAGGAAAGCCCCCTCCTACGAGCAGTACTTC. The V gene is TRBV7-2, the J gene TRBJ2-7; D not resolved. CDR1 is SGHTA, CDR2 FQGNSA, per germline. The CDR3 has 13 residues. V lost 6 bases and J 0 bases, leaving 9 bases between the germline ends. Looking up the rest from reference TRBV7-2 and TRBJ2-7 gives the full variable domain: GAGVSQSPSNKVTEKGKDVELRCDPISGHTALYWYRQSLGQGLEFLIYFQGNSAPDKSGLPSDRFSAERTGGSVSTLTIQRTQQEDSAVYLCASRKAPSYEQYFGPGTRLTVT.

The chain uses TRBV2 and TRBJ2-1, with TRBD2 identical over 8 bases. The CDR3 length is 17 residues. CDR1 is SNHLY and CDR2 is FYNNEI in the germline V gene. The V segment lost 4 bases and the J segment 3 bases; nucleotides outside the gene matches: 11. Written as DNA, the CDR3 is TGTGCCAGCAGTGCGCGGGTGAGCGGGGGCGGCTACAATGAGCAGTTCTTC. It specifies CASSARVSGGGYNEQFF.

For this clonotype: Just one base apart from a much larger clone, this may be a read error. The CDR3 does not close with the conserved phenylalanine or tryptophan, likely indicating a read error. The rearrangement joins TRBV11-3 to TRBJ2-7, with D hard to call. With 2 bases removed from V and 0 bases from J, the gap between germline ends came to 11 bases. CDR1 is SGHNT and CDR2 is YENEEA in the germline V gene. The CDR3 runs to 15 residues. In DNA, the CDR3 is TGTGCCAGCAGCTTACCAGGCGAGTACTCCTACGAGCAGTACCTC. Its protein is CASSLPGEYSYEQYL.

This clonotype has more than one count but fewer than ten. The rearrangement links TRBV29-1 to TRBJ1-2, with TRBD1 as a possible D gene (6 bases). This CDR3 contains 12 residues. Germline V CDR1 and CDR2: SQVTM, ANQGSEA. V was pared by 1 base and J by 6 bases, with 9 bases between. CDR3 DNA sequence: TGCAGCGTTGAAGGGACAGTGGATGGCTACACCTTC. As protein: CSVEGTVDGYTF.

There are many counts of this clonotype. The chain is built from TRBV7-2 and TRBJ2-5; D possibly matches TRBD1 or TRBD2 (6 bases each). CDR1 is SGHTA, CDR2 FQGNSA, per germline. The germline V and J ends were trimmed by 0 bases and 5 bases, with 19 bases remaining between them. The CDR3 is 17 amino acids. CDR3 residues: CASSLAFGGGRLETQYF. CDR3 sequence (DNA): TGTGCCAGCAGCTTAGCGTTCGGAGGGGGGAGGTTGGAGACCCAGTACTTC.